This T cell receptor (beta chain) was sequenced during a study of blood T cells in healthy people across ages. Per the germline V gene, CDR1 is LGHDT and CDR2 is YNNKEL (reference sequence). J lost 11 bases, V lost 8 bases, and 4 bases had no gene match. The CDR3 totals 10 residues. Primed by a sample-barcoded 5' primer and a J-beta primer mix, a second PCR proceeded for 7 to 11 cycles. TCRdb analysed the 5' RACE reads with MiXCR anew, one entry per CDR3 protein. The sample carries more than 1,000,000 distinct CDR3 sequences, 25% recorded once. This sample also belongs to another study, concerning T cells of mothers and their children.

The TCR comes from a girl aged 2-10 years in good health. Sample: blood. The rearrangement uses TRBV3-1 and TRBJ2-3; 7 nucleotides align to TRBD2. The CDR3: CASAGAEQYF. The CDR3 DNA follows: TGTGCCAGCGCGGGAGCCGAGCAGTATTTT.